These 10 T cell receptor beta chains came from one sample sequenced in a study of cytomegalovirus exposure and HLA in healthy donors. 60 Vbeta and 13 Jbeta primers were used in PCR. Method: immunoSEQ multiplex PCR; TCRdb's copy keeps in-frame clones and lacks some. The table lists some 220,000 clones, approximately 84% of them singletons. The sequencing input was PBMCs. All receptors come from a woman aged 40 to 55 in good health and CMV-seronegative.

The chain carries TRBV18 and TRBJ1-5; the match to TRBD1 covers 8 bases. The CDR3 spans 16 residues. V was clipped by 2 bases and J by 6 bases; unmatched bases: 9. Per the germline V gene, CDR1 is KGHSH and CDR2 is LQKENI. In nucleotides, the CDR3 is TGTGCCAGCTCACCAGAGAAGCAGGGGGCGGTTCAGCCCCAGCATTTT. Protein sequence: CASSPEKQGAVQPQHF.

The chain uses TRBV4-1 and TRBJ2-5; D gene uncertain. V was shortened by 2 bases and J by 5 bases, with 9 bases between the two germline ends. Per the germline V gene, CDR1 is MGHRA and CDR2 is YSYEKL. The CDR3 length is 13 residues. Here the CDR3 DNA reads TGCGCCAGCAGCCAAAACTTCGGGGAGACCCAGTACTTC. It encodes CASSQNFGETQYF.

The chain joins TRBV30 to TRBJ1-4; D remains unclear. Germline V CDR1 and CDR2: GTSNPN, SVGIG (reference sequence). The CDR3 has 13 amino acids. CDR3 DNA: TGTGCTAGTGGGTCCCCGGCTAGGGAAAAACTGTTTTTT. It translates to CASGSPAREKLFF.

Written as DNA, the CDR3 is TGTGCCAGCAGAGCGGGACTAGGCGGCCGGGAGACCCAGTACTTC. The encoded protein is CASRAGLGGRETQYF. The chain combines TRBV6-5 with TRBJ2-5; 8 bases are a match to TRBD2. V dropped 6 bases and J dropped 5; count of bases not matched to a gene: 11. CDR1 and CDR2 (germline): MNHEY, SVGAGI. The CDR3 sequence is 15 residues long.

The rearrangement links TRBV11-2 to TRBJ1-1; 8 bases match TRBD1. The germline V gene has CDR1 SGHAT and CDR2 FQNNGV. This CDR3 spans 17 amino acids. V shed 5 bases and J 4 bases; nucleotides not matched to a gene: 15. CDR3 sequence: CASSPRPQGVKGTEAFF. Written as DNA, the CDR3 is TGTGCCAGCAGCCCAAGGCCACAGGGGGTGAAGGGCACTGAAGCTTTCTTT.

The sample holds a few counts of this clone. This specimen includes other DNA sequences encoding the same CDR3. The chain couples TRBV7-9 to TRBJ1-4, with TRBD1 as a possible D gene (6 bases). The ends were cut back, 8 bases at V and 2 bases at J, with 9 bases in the middle. Germline V gene lookup returns CDR1 SEHNR and CDR2 FQNEAQ (reference sequence). The CDR3 sequence is 13 residues long. CDR3 in amino acids: CASRTDTNEKLFF. CDR3 DNA sequence: TGTGCCAGCCGGACAGATACTAATGAAAAACTGTTTTTT. Full variable domain (rest looked up from reference TRBV7-9 and TRBJ1-4): DTGVSQNPRHKITKRGQNVTFRCDPISEHNRLYWYRQTLGQGPEFLTYFQNEAQLEKSRLLSDRFSAERPKGSFSTLEIQRTEQGDSAMYLCASRTDTNEKLFFGSGTQLSVL.

This chain links TRBV5-6 with TRBJ2-7; D might be TRBD1 (5 bases). Trimming shortened V by 0 bases and J by 3 bases, and 10 bases separated the two germline ends. Germline V lookup: CDR1 SGHDT, CDR2 YYEEEE. This CDR3 is 14 amino acids long. For the CDR3, the DNA is TGTGCCAGCAGCTTGGTGGGTGACAGCTACGAGCAGTACTTC. It yields the protein CASSLVGDSYEQYF.

The rearrangement uses TRBV7-8 and TRBJ2-2; TRBD1 might be the D (6 bases). The CDR3 runs 15 residues. The germline CDR1 and CDR2 sequences are SGHVS and FQNEAQ. V was cut by 6 bases and J by 3 bases, with 14 bases left in between. Here the CDR3 DNA reads TGTGCCAGCAGACGCCCCGGGACATACACCGGGGAGCTGTTTTTT. This sequence encodes CASRRPGTYTGELFF.

The gene calls are TRBV5-4 and TRBJ2-7, with a weak D call TRBD1 (6 bases). Trimming shortened V by 4 bases and J by 5 bases, and 16 bases separated the two germline ends. The germline V gene encodes CDR1 SGHNT and CDR2 YYREEE (reference sequence). CDR3 length equals 14 residues. CDR3 coding DNA: TGTGCCAGCAGCCAGGACAGTTTTAACAACGAGCAGTACTTC. Translation gives CASSQDSFNNEQYF.

This chain uses TRBV7-6 with TRBJ1-1, with a tentative D call TRBD1 (6 bases). Germline values: CDR1 SGHVS, CDR2 FNYEAQ. Trimming stripped 5 bases from V and 1 base from J, with 14 bases between. CDR3 size: 15 residues. The CDR3 spells CASSAGVSGNTEAFF. CDR3 sequence (DNA): TGTGCCAGCAGCGCAGGGGTATCGGGGAACACTGAAGCTTTCTTT.